The TCR beta chain described here comes from a study of T-cell reconstitution after alpha-beta-depleted transplantation in children. The V end was cut by 2 bases, the J end by 2 bases, with 5 bases between. The CDR3 covers 13 residues. Looked up from germline, CDR1 is SGHRS and CDR2 is YFSETQ. Unique molecular identifiers were used in preparing the TCRbeta library. TCRdb independently ran MiXCR on the PCR reads; one entry per CDR3 protein. The sample contains 250,000 to 400,000 distinct CDR3 sequences, over 20% of which appear only once. Broader study findings: At day 60, the high TCRbeta diversity found in some patients originated from recipient T cells and thymic progenitors that had survived. At one year after transplant, newly produced T cells mostly accounted for T-cell counts and diversity. By about two months after transplant, alpha-beta T cells reportedly arose from several hundred graft clones that had expanded.

About this clonotype itself: Its specificity is not known.

The material sequenced was PBMCs, mostly from graft donor cells, taken 180 days after TCRalphabeta/CD19-depleted stem cell transplant. This chain joins TRBV5-1 and TRBJ1-3; D is unresolved. This TCR came from a male patient younger than 18 who had a stem cell transplant for acute lymphoblastic leukemia, so the T cells may come from the graft donor. CDR3 nucleotide sequence: TGCGCCAGCAGCTTAGGCCCTGGAAACACCATATATTTT. The encoded protein is CASSLGPGNTIYF. Filled out from reference TRBV5-1 and TRBJ1-3, the complete variable domain reads KAGVTQTPRYLIKTRGQQVTLSCSPISGHRSVSWYQQTPGQGLQFLFEYFSETQRNKGNFPGRFSGRQFSNSRSEMNVSTLELGDSALYLCASSLGPGNTIYFGEGSWLTVV.